These T cell receptor beta chains were read from a single sample in a study of cytomegalovirus exposure and HLA in healthy donors. Some clones are missing from TCRdb's copy, which holds only in-frame ones; the method was immunoSEQ multiplex PCR. This repertoire shows 150,000 to 200,000 clones, more than 75% found once; its top ten account for approximately 7.7%. Sequenced material: PBMCs. The receptors were gathered from a man younger than 45 in good health and CMV-seropositive. The CDR3 runs from the conserved cysteine through the conserved F or W. D genes are given only for firm matches. Size is stated for part of the rows, as once, few or many counts, or as a class when the clone is expanded.

j_call d_call clone_size v_call cdr3_aa cdr3_nt
TRBJ1-5 - many TRBV19 CASLGMSQHF TGTGCCAGCCTTGGAATGTCCCAGCATTTT
TRBJ1-5 TRBD1 - TRBV10-3 CAIKSEGQGFQPQHF TGTGCCATCAAGTCTGAAGGACAGGGCTTTCAGCCCCAGCATTTT
TRBJ2-1 - - TRBV7-9 CASSPGGTLEQFF TGTGCCAGCAGCCCTGGGGGGACTCTTGAGCAGTTCTTC
TRBJ2-1 - - TRBV7-3 CASSSEHQYNEQFF TGTGCCAGCAGCTCCGAGCACCAGTACAATGAGCAGTTCTTC
TRBJ1-4 - - TRBV2 CASSEEGWSEKLFF TGTGCCAGCAGTGAAGAAGGGTGGAGTGAAAAACTGTTTTTT
TRBJ1-4 - - TRBV5-1 CASSWGALEKLFF TGCGCCAGCAGCTGGGGCGCGCTTGAAAAACTGTTTTTT
TRBJ2-2 TRBD2 - TRBV5-1 CASSLPSLAGTNTGELFF TGCGCCAGCAGCCTTCCCTCTCTAGCGGGAACGAACACCGGGGAGCTGTTTTTT
TRBJ2-2 TRBD1 once TRBV19 CASSMTLGGPGLFF TGTGCCAGTAGTATGACATTAGGGGGCCCCGGGCTGTTTTTT
TRBJ2-2 - - TRBV29-1 CSVGSGGPGTGELFF TGCAGCGTTGGATCAGGGGGGCCGGGCACCGGGGAGCTGTTTTTT
TRBJ2-7 - - TRBV19 CASATQGFSLGYEQYF TGTGCCAGCGCTACTCAGGGTTTCTCCCTGGGATACGAGCAGTACTTC
TRBJ2-1 TRBD2 - TRBV6-5 CASSWTSGRAGEQFF TGTGCCAGCAGTTGGACTAGCGGGAGGGCCGGGGAGCAGTTCTTC
TRBJ1-4 TRBD1 - TRBV11-3 CASSWGTATNEKLFF TGTGCCAGCAGCTGGGGGACAGCTACTAATGAAAAACTGTTTTTT
TRBJ1-5 - - TRBV7-8 CASSSLDSKTGYSNQPQHF TGTGCCAGCAGCTCCTTAGATTCGAAGACAGGTTATAGCAATCAGCCCCAGCATTTT
TRBJ2-1 - - TRBV4-1 CASSQAGTGYNEQFF TGCGCCAGCAGCCAAGCCGGGACCGGTTACAATGAGCAGTTCTTC
TRBJ2-7 - - TRBV28 CASSLWGSGSSYEQYF TGTGCCAGCAGTTTATGGGGAAGCGGGTCTTCCTACGAGCAGTACTTC
TRBJ2-2 - - TRBV11-3 CASKGVLEGELFF TGTGCCAGCAAAGGGGTTCTTGAAGGGGAGCTGTTTTTT
TRBJ1-2 - - TRBV29-1 CSVEDLPTESIYGYTF TGCAGCGTTGAAGATCTCCCGACAGAATCCATCTATGGCTACACCTTC
TRBJ2-7 - - TRBV5-1 CASTTGWQGYEQYF TGCGCCAGCACCACTGGCTGGCAGGGCTACGAGCAGTACTTC
TRBJ2-7 - - TRBV25-1 CASSREIYSYEQYF TGTGCCAGCAGTAGGGAGATCTACTCCTACGAGCAGTACTTC
TRBJ1-2 TRBD1 few TRBV2 CASSDRDRGPSNYGYTF TGTGCCAGCAGTGACCGGGACAGGGGGCCTTCTAACTATGGCTACACCTTC
TRBJ2-1 TRBD1 - TRBV25-1 CASSETGFRGNEQFF TGTGCCAGCAGTGAGACAGGGTTTCGTGGCAATGAGCAGTTCTTC
TRBJ2-7 - once TRBV21-1 CASSKPSYYEQYF TGTGCCAGCAGCAAACCTAGCTACTACGAGCAGTACTTC
TRBJ2-3 - - TRBV9 CASSVVPAGTDTQYF TGTGCCAGCAGCGTAGTGCCAGCCGGCACAGATACGCAGTATTTT
TRBJ1-6 - few TRBV2 CASSAIGNSPLHF TGTGCCAGCAGTGCGATAGGGAATTCACCCCTCCACTTT
TRBJ2-5 - - TRBV6-5 CASSKGQTQYF TGTGCCAGCAGTAAGGGACAGACCCAGTACTTC
TRBJ2-3 - - TRBV9 CASSGTANTDTQYF TGTGCCAGCAGCGGGACAGCGAACACAGATACGCAGTATTTT
TRBJ1-1 - - TRBV7-2 CASSFGGNFPLRLRGTAFF TGTGCCAGCAGCTTCGGGGGAAACTTTCCCCTGCGGCTTAGGGGGACAGCTTTCTTT
TRBJ2-7 TRBD2 - TRBV7-2 CASSSGRAWSYEQYF TGTGCCAGCAGCTCCGGGAGGGCCTGGTCCTACGAGCAGTACTTC
TRBJ2-2 TRBD1 - TRBV4-3 CASSRDRGLGGELFF TGCGCCAGCAGCCGGGACAGGGGGCTGGGCGGGGAGCTGTTTTTT
TRBJ1-5 - - TRBV5-5 CASSLSRDQPQHF TGTGCCAGCAGCTTGTCTCGGGATCAGCCCCAGCATTTT
TRBJ1-2 TRBD1 - TRBV12-5 CASGLPDRAYTF TGTGCTAGTGGTTTGCCGGACAGGGCCTACACCTTC
TRBJ2-5 - many TRBV7-9 CASSLRSSRAQETQYF TGTGCCAGCAGCTTACGGAGTAGTAGGGCCCAAGAGACCCAGTACTTC
TRBJ2-1 - - TRBV7-6 CACRRRGLRNEQFF TGTGCCTGCAGACGGAGGGGGTTACGGAATGAGCAGTTCTTC
TRBJ2-1 TRBD2 - TRBV9 CASSAPRGVSYNEQFF TGTGCCAGCAGCGCGCCCCGGGGGGTCTCCTACAATGAGCAGTTCTTC
TRBJ2-7 - - TRBV5-1 CASSFSHSDYEQYF TGCGCCAGCAGCTTCTCCCATTCCGACTACGAGCAGTACTTC
TRBJ2-2 - - TRBV5-1 CASSQAEFVGELFF TGCGCCAGCAGCCAGGCCGAGTTCGTCGGGGAGCTGTTTTTT
TRBJ1-2 - - TRBV27 CASRPAQTGQGYTF TGTGCCAGCAGACCTGCCCAGACAGGTCAGGGCTACACCTTC
TRBJ1-1 - - TRBV6-1 CASSEVGTNTEAFF TGTGCCAGCAGTGAAGTGGGGACGAACACTGAAGCTTTCTTT
TRBJ1-2 TRBD1 - TRBV5-8 CASSSGQDYGYTF TGTGCCAGCAGCTCCGGACAGGACTATGGCTACACCTTC
TRBJ2-5 - - TRBV15 CATSNPGLLQETQYF TGTGCCACCAGCAATCCGGGACTCCTTCAAGAGACCCAGTACTTC
TRBJ2-2 - - TRBV29-1 CSVERGDRSGELFF TGCAGCGTTGAGAGGGGGGATCGTTCCGGGGAGCTGTTTTTT
TRBJ1-4 - - TRBV7-2 CASSPYSPGSRNEKLFF TGTGCCAGCAGCCCCTATTCCCCCGGCAGCCGTAATGAAAAACTGTTTTTT
TRBJ2-1 TRBD2 - TRBV27 CASSISGRAVNEQFF TGTGCCAGCAGTATTAGCGGGAGGGCCGTAAATGAGCAGTTCTTC
TRBJ2-7 TRBD2 - TRBV27 CASSLGGPSGTEQYF TGTGCCAGCAGTTTAGGAGGGCCTAGCGGGACCGAGCAGTACTTC
TRBJ1-2 - - TRBV4-1 CASSQGPGATGYTF TGCGCCAGCAGCCAAGGTCCGGGGGCGACTGGCTACACCTTC
TRBJ1-1 - many TRBV25-1 CASSGEQHQEAFF TGTGCCAGCAGTGGGGAACAGCACCAGGAAGCTTTCTTT
TRBJ2-5 TRBD1 - TRBV5-1 CASKSTGDLYQETQYF TGCGCCAGTAAATCTACAGGGGACCTGTACCAAGAGACCCAGTACTTC
TRBJ1-2 - - TRBV29-1 CSVTQGNYGYTF TGCAGCGTGACTCAGGGAAACTATGGCTACACCTTC
TRBJ2-1 TRBD1 - TRBV29-1 CSVDQTGGDEQFF TGCAGCGTTGACCAGACAGGGGGCGATGAGCAGTTCTTC
TRBJ2-2 - - TRBV6-5 CAVQGDFDTGELFF TGTGCCGTACAGGGCGATTTCGACACCGGGGAGCTGTTTTTT
TRBJ2-3 TRBD2 - TRBV7-2 CASKDRSGLTDTQYF TGTGCCAGCAAAGACCGTAGCGGGTTAACAGATACGCAGTATTTT
TRBJ2-3 - - TRBV4-1 CASSQDPGADTQYF TGCGCCAGCAGCCAAGATCCCGGCGCAGATACGCAGTATTTT
TRBJ2-5 - once TRBV12-5 CASGLGAAERETQYF TGTGCTAGTGGACTTGGGGCAGCGGAAAGAGAGACCCAGTACTTC
TRBJ2-2 - - TRBV2 CASSELGRGELFF TGTGCCAGCAGTGAATTGGGACGCGGGGAGCTGTTTTTT
TRBJ2-1 TRBD2 - TRBV15 CATSTTALLAGSYNEQFF TGTGCCACCAGTACGACCGCTCTTCTAGCGGGGTCCTACAATGAGCAGTTCTTC